What follows are 20 T cell receptor beta chains derived from one specimen sequenced in a study of neoadjuvant nivolumab and ipilimumab in lung cancer. Profiled with immunoSEQ multiplex PCR; TCRdb holds only in-frame clones, not every one. Among more than 40,000 clones, approximately 90% were seen once, and the ten largest hold roughly 3.7%. Sample: blood, taken before neoadjuvant nivolumab, alone or with ipilimumab. These receptor sequences come from an adult with non-small cell lung cancer. Some clones in this sample may be carry-over from other donors' samples.

The chain joins TRBV5-1 to TRBJ2-2, with 7 bases fitting TRBD2. V lost 4 bases to trimming and J lost 7 bases; unmatched junction nucleotides: 7. Germline values: CDR1 SGHRS, CDR2 YFSETQ. This CDR3 has 14 residues. The CDR3 loop is CASSATSAIGELFF. The CDR3 nucleotides are TGCGCCAGCAGCGCAACTAGCGCCATCGGGGAGCTGTTTTTT.

V gene TRBV7-2 combines with J gene TRBJ1-5; D gene uncertain. Germline-derived CDR1 and CDR2 are SGHTA and FQGNSA. Trimming cost V 5 bases and J 0 bases, with 11 bases left between them. CDR3 size: 15 residues. The CDR3 loop is CASSPTEGSNQPQHF. CDR3 coding DNA: TGTGCCAGCAGCCCCACTGAAGGTAGCAATCAGCCCCAGCATTTT. The variable domain in full, with the rest retrieved from reference TRBV7-2 and TRBJ1-5, is GAGVSQSPSNKVTEKGKDVELRCDPISGHTALYWYRQSLGQGLEFLIYFQGNSAPDKSGLPSDRFSAERTGGSVSTLTIQRTQQEDSAVYLCASSPTEGSNQPQHFGDGTRLSIL.

CDR3 sequence reads: CASSQEMGRGINQPQHF. CDR3 bases: TGCGCCAGCAGCCAAGAGATGGGCAGGGGGATAAATCAGCCCCAGCATTTT. The chain couples TRBV4-1 to TRBJ1-5, with 7 bases that match TRBD1. The V gene end was trimmed by 0 bases and the J gene end by 4 bases; junction bases not matched to a gene: 9. Germline loops: CDR1 MGHRA, CDR2 YSYEKL. There are 17 residues in the CDR3.

The chain is built from TRBV6-5 and TRBJ1-1; D is unclear. The CDR3 has 13 residues. Germline V gene sequence: CDR1 MNHEY, CDR2 SVGAGI. V was cut by 6 bases and J by 1 base, with 9 bases left in between. The CDR3 region is CASSLSQNTEAFF. CDR3 sequence (DNA): TGTGCCAGCAGCCTTTCTCAGAACACTGAAGCTTTCTTT.

The rearrangement joins TRBV5-1 to TRBJ2-3; 7 nucleotides align to TRBD1. V was clipped by 0 bases and J by 0 bases; unmatched bases: 1. The length of the CDR3 is 15 residues. CDR1 is SGHRS, CDR2 YFSETQ, per germline. CDR3 nucleotides: TGCGCCAGCAGCTTGGCGGGACAGAGCACAGATACGCAGTATTTT. This sequence encodes CASSLAGQSTDTQYF. Filled out from reference TRBV5-1 and TRBJ2-3, the complete variable domain reads KAGVTQTPRYLIKTRGQQVTLSCSPISGHRSVSWYQQTPGQGLQFLFEYFSETQRNKGNFPGRFSGRQFSNSRSEMNVSTLELGDSALYLCASSLAGQSTDTQYFGPGTRLTVL.

The V gene is TRBV29-1, the J gene TRBJ1-2; D call uncertain. The ends were cut back, 4 bases at V and 4 bases at J, with 16 bases in the middle. Looked up from germline, CDR1 is SQVTM and CDR2 is ANQGSEA. The CDR3 runs to 14 residues. The CDR3 is CSVGRWDATYGYTF. CDR3 nucleotide sequence: TGCAGCGTTGGTCGTTGGGATGCGACCTATGGCTACACCTTC.

The chain carries TRBV7-9 and TRBJ1-1; D is perhaps TRBD1 (5 bases). The germline V gene encodes CDR1 SEHNR and CDR2 FQNEAQ (reference sequence). Trimming left V 5 bases short and J 3 bases short, with 13 bases between. The CDR3 consists of 14 residues. The CDR3 spells CASSPPQGYTEAFF. The CDR3, as DNA: TGTGCCAGCAGCCCCCCGCAGGGTTACACTGAAGCTTTCTTT.

This rearrangement joins TRBV5-1 to TRBJ2-5, with D possibly being TRBD2 (6 bases). V lost 0 bases and J lost 2, with 11 bases in between. CDR1 SGHRS and CDR2 YFSETQ come from the germline V gene. The CDR3 loop spans 15 amino acids. The DNA of the CDR3 is TGCGCCAGCAGCTTGGAAACGGGAGCACAAGAGACCCAGTACTTC. It specifies CASSLETGAQETQYF.

The chain links TRBV29-1 to TRBJ2-5; 10 bases line up with TRBD2. The CDR3 extends over 14 amino acids. CDR1 is SQVTM and CDR2 is ANQGSEA in the germline V gene. Germline trimming cut 4 bases from V and 5 bases from J; bases unmatched to any gene: 7. The CDR3, as DNA: TGCAGCGTTGGAGCTAGCGGGAGTGGTGAGACCCAGTACTTC. Translation: CSVGASGSGETQYF.

The chain links TRBV4-2 to TRBJ1-1; maybe TRBD1 (5 bases). The CDR3 is 12 residues long. CDR1 is LGHNA, CDR2 YNFKEQ, per germline. Trimming left V 7 bases short and J 5 bases short, with 11 bases between. The CDR3, as DNA: TGTGCCAGCACGGATCGGGGGACTGAAGCTTTCTTT. Its protein product is CASTDRGTEAFF.

This rearrangement joins TRBV5-4 to TRBJ2-1, with TRBD2 matching over 12 bases. CDR1 SGHNT and CDR2 YYREEE come from the germline V gene (reference sequence). Trimming removed 0 bases from V and 7 bases from J; junction bases left unmatched: 11. The CDR3 is 18 residues long. Written as DNA, the CDR3 is TGTGCCAGCAGCTTGGCCCGACTAGCGGGAGACCCGGGGAATGAGCAGTTCTTC. As protein: CASSLARLAGDPGNEQFF.

The J gene is TRBJ1-1, the V gene TRBV7-2, with 8 positions matching TRBD1. Germline loops: CDR1 SGHTA, CDR2 FQGNSA. V was clipped by 2 bases and J by 10 bases; unmatched bases: 6. This CDR3 spans 13 amino acids. The CDR3 DNA reads TGTGCCAGCAGCTTAACCAGACAGGGGAGAGCTTTCTTT. Protein product: CASSLTRQGRAFF.

The chain combines TRBV5-1 with TRBJ1-3; D not certain. CDR1 is SGHRS, CDR2 YFSETQ, per germline. V lost 0 bases to trimming and J lost 0 bases, with 13 bases between them. This CDR3 has 17 residues. The CDR3 is CASSLGVRTDSGNTIYF. Here the CDR3 DNA reads TGCGCCAGCAGCTTGGGGGTTCGAACCGACTCTGGAAACACCATATATTTT.

CDR3 DNA: TGTGCCAGTAGTGCCCGCTGGGAGACTGAAGCTTTCTTT. This translates into CASSARWETEAFF. The chain couples TRBV19 to TRBJ1-1; D remains ambiguous. Germline CDR1 and CDR2: LNHDA and SQIVND (reference sequence). The V end lost 5 bases, the J end lost 5 bases, and 12 bases lay between the germline ends. The CDR3 is made up of 13 amino acids.

The chain's CDR3 is CASSPGQGITEAFF. The CDR3 nucleotides are TGTGCCAGCAGCCCGGGACAGGGGATAACTGAAGCTTTCTTT. The rearrangement links TRBV7-9 to TRBJ1-1; 10 bases match TRBD1. The CDR3 has 14 residues. J lost 5 bases, V lost 5 bases, and 5 bases had no gene match. Germline CDR1 is SEHNR and CDR2 is FQNEAQ (reference sequence).

In its sample, this clone was seen a few times. The rearrangement joins TRBV5-4 to TRBJ1-1, with D perhaps TRBD1 (5 bases). Per germline, CDR1 SGHNT and CDR2 YYREEE (reference sequence). With 4 bases removed from V and 5 bases from J, the gap between germline ends came to 12 bases. The CDR3 is 13 residues long. The CDR3 region is CASSRGAGTEAFF. The CDR3 DNA follows: TGTGCCAGCAGCCGCGGGGCCGGGACTGAAGCTTTCTTT.

This chain connects TRBV11-3 to TRBJ1-3, with D unclear. Between the trimmed V and J ends, which lost 5 bases and 2 bases, there was a span of 7 bases. This CDR3 has 13 amino acids. Per the germline V gene, CDR1 is SGHNT and CDR2 is YENEEA. DNA of the CDR3: TGTGCCAGCAGCGAGGAGCCTGGAAACACCATATATTTT. Translating gives CASSEEPGNTIYF.

This clone was seen only once. In nucleotides, the CDR3 is TGTGCCAGCAGTCGACCCTACGGCAATGAGCAGTTCTTC. This translates into CASSRPYGNEQFF. This rearrangement joins TRBV2 to TRBJ2-1, with D uncertain. CDR1 SNHLY and CDR2 FYNNEI come from the germline V gene. The germline V and J ends were trimmed by 5 bases and 6 bases, with 11 bases remaining between them. The CDR3 totals 13 residues.

The gene calls are TRBV6-1 and TRBJ1-2; D uncertain. The V gene lost 4 bases and the J gene lost 7 bases, with 10 bases spanning the gap. The CDR3 runs to 12 residues. Per the germline V gene, CDR1 is MNHNS and CDR2 is SASEGT. The CDR3 nucleotides are TGTGCCAGCAGTGTATACAGCGGTGGCTACACCTTC. Translating gives CASSVYSGGYTF.

The CDR3 nucleotides are TGTGCCACCAGCAGACTAGCGGACTACAATGAGCAGTTCTTC. It codes for CATSRLADYNEQFF. The V and J genes are TRBV15 and TRBJ2-1, with TRBD2 matching 7 bases. Germline-derived CDR1 and CDR2 are LNHNV and YYDKDF (reference sequence). After removal of 2 bases from V and 3 bases from J, the junction contained 1 base not matched to a gene. There are 14 residues in the CDR3. Based on the CDR3 plus reference TRBV15 and TRBJ2-1, the full variable domain is DAMVIQNPRYQVTQFGKPVTLSCSQTLNHNVMYWYQQKSSQAPKLLFHYYDKDFNNEADTPDNFQSRRPNTSFCFLDIRSPGLGDTAMYLCATSRLADYNEQFFGPGTRLTVL.